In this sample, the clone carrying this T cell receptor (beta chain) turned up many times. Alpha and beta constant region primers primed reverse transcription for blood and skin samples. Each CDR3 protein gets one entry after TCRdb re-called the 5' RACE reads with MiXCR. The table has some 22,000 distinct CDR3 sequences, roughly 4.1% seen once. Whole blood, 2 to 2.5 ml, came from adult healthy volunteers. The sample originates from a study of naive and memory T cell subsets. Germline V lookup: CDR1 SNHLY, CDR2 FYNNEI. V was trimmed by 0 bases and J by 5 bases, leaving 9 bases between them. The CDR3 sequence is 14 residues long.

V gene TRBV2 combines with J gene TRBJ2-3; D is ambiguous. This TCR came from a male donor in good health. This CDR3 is CASSEALPGDTQYF. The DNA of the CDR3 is TGTGCCAGCAGTGAAGCGCTTCCGGGAGATACGCAGTATTTT.